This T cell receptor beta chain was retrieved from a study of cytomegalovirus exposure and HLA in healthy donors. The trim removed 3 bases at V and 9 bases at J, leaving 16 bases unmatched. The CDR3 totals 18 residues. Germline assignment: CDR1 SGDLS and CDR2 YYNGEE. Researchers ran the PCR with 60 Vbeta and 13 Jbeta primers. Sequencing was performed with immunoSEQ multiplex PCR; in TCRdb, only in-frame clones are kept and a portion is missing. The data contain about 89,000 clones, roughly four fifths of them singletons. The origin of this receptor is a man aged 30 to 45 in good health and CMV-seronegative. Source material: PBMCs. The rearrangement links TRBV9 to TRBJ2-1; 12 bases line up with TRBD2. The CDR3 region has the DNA TGTGCCAGCAGCGGAGGGCGCCGGGGACTAGCGGGTTCTGTTGAGCAGTTCTTC. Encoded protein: CASSGGRRGLAGSVEQFF.